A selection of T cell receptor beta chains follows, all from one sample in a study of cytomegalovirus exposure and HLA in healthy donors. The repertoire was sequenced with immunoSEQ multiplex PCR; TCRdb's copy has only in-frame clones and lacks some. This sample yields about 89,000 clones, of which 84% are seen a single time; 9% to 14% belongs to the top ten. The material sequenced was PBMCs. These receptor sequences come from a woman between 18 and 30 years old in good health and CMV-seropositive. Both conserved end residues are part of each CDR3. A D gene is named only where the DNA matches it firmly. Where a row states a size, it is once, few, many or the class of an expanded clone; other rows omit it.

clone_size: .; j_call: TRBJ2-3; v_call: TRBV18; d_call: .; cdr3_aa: CASSPDMRADTQYF; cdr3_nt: TGTGCCAGCTCACCTGACATGAGGGCAGATACGCAGTATTTT
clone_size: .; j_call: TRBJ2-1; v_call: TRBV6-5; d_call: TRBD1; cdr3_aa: CASSYSVTGDYNEQFF; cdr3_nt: TGTGCCAGCAGTTACAGTGTGACAGGGGACTACAATGAGCAGTTCTTC
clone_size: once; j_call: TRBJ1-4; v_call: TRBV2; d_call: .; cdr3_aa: CASSDPGISEKLFF; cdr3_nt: TGTGCCAGCAGCGACCCAGGGATTTCTGAAAAACTGTTTTTT
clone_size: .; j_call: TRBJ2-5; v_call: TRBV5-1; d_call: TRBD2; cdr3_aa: CASSRGATSGATQYF; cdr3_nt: TGCGCCAGCAGCCGGGGGGCGACTAGCGGCGCGACCCAGTACTTC
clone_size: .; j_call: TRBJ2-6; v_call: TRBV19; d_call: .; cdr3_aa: CASTPLTGGSGANVLTF; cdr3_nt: TGTGCCAGTACTCCCCTGACAGGTGGCTCTGGGGCCAACGTCCTGACTTTC
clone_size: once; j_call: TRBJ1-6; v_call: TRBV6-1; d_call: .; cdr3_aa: CASSERSRPGNSPLHF; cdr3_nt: TGTGCCAGCAGTGAAAGGTCCAGGCCGGGGAATTCACCCCTCCACTTT
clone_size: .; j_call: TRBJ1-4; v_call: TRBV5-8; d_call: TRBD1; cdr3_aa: CASSRPGQANEKLFF; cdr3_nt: TGTGCCAGCAGCCGCCCGGGACAGGCTAATGAAAAACTGTTTTTT
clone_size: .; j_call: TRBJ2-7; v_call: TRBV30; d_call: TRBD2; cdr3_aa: CAWNRGGLYEQYF; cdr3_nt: TGTGCCTGGAACCGGGGAGGGCTTTACGAGCAGTACTTC
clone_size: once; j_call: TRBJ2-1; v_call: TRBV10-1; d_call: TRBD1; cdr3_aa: CASERGQGENEQFF; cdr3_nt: TGCGCCAGCGAGAGGGGACAGGGGGAGAATGAGCAGTTCTTC
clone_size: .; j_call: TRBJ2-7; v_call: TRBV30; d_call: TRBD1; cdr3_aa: CAWRAGTGSEQYF; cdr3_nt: TGTGCCTGGAGGGCCGGGACAGGGAGCGAGCAGTACTTC
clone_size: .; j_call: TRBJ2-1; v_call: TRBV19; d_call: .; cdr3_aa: CASSIVSSYNEQFF; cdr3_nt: TGTGCCAGTAGTATAGTCAGCTCCTACAATGAGCAGTTCTTC
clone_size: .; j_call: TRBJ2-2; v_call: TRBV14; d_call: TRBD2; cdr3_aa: CASSQLAGHTGELFF; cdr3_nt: TGTGCCAGCAGCCAACTAGCGGGGCACACCGGGGAGCTGTTTTTT
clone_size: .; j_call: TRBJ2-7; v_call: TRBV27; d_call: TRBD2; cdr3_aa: CASRVHGGGAPYEQYF; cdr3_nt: TGTGCCAGCAGGGTCCACGGCGGGGGGGCACCCTACGAGCAGTACTTC
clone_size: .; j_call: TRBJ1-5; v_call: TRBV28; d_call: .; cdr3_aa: CASSSRGSNQPQHF; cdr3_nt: TGTGCCAGCAGTTCCCGGGGTAGCAATCAGCCCCAGCATTTT
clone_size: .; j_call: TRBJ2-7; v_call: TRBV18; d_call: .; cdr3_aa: CASSTQQGDEQYF; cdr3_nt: TGTGCCAGCTCCACGCAGCAAGGGGACGAGCAGTACTTC
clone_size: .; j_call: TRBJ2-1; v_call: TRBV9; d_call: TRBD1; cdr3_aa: CASSVGPGQGNNEQFF; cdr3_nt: TGTGCCAGCAGCGTAGGACCAGGACAGGGTAACAATGAGCAGTTCTTC
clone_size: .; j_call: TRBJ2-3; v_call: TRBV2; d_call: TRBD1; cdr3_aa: CAGTQGADSTDTQYF; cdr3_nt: TGTGCCGGGACGCAGGGGGCGGACAGCACAGATACGCAGTATTTT